The rows below give T cell receptor beta chains drawn from one sample of a study of blood T cell repertoires in COVID-19. Profiled with immunoSEQ multiplex PCR; TCRdb holds only in-frame clones, not every one. Among 150,000 to 200,000 clones listed, 65% to 85% were seen once. The specimen sequenced was peripheral blood. The source of these receptors is a man in his fifties or sixties with active or convalescent COVID-19. Both conserved end residues are part of each CDR3. The D gene is left open where the match is weak. Size is omitted from some rows. Given values are once, few, many or a class for expanded clones.

j_call | d_call | clone_size | v_call | cdr3_nt | cdr3_aa
TRBJ2-7 | TRBD2 | - | TRBV5-5 | TGTGCCAGCAGCTTGGTGGCCGCGGGAGGTTACGAGCAGTACTTC | CASSLVAAGGYEQYF
TRBJ1-1 | TRBD1 | - | TRBV28 | TGTGCCAGCAGTGGGCAGGGGGCCGGGGATACTGAAGCTTTCTTT | CASSGQGAGDTEAFF
TRBJ2-7 | TRBD2 | - | TRBV15 | TGTGCCACCAGCAGAAGTCCGGGACTAGCGGAATACGAGCAGTACTTC | CATSRSPGLAEYEQYF
TRBJ2-2 | TRBD2 | - | TRBV4-2 | TGTGCCAGCAGCCAAGGGGGAGCGGGAGGAGAAACCGGGGAGCTGTTTTTT | CASSQGGAGGETGELFF
TRBJ2-7 | TRBD1 | - | TRBV28 | TGTGCCAGCAGCCCCCAGGGGGTAGACTACGAGCAGTACTTC | CASSPQGVDYEQYF
TRBJ1-4 | - | - | TRBV19 | TGTGCCACGGGGATATGGGGGCGCGTTGAAAAACTGTTTTTT | CATGIWGRVEKLFF
TRBJ2-7 | TRBD1 | - | TRBV2 | TGTGCCAGCAGTGAAAATGACAGGGGACCGTACTTC | CASSENDRGPYF
TRBJ1-3 | - | - | TRBV2 | TGTGCCAGCAGTGAAGCGGAGCCCCAGCGCTCTGGAAACACCATATATTTT | CASSEAEPQRSGNTIYF
TRBJ1-2 | TRBD1 | - | TRBV28 | TGTGCCAGCAGTTACGCCGGGCCGGGACAGGGCAGGTACACCTTC | CASSYAGPGQGRYTF
TRBJ2-3 | TRBD2 | - | TRBV4-1 | TGCGCCAGCAGCCAAGACCCGACTAGCGGGGGGGCCACAGATACGCAGTATTTT | CASSQDPTSGGATDTQYF
TRBJ2-3 | TRBD1 | - | TRBV7-9 | TGTGCCAGCAGCTTAGCCGGACAGGGGGATACGCAGTATTTT | CASSLAGQGDTQYF
TRBJ1-2 | - | - | TRBV12-3/TRBV12-4 | TGTGCCAGCAGTAAGGACATGGGATTCGGCTACACCTTC | CASSKDMGFGYTF
TRBJ1-2 | TRBD1 | - | TRBV3-1/TRBV3-2 | TGTGCCAGCAGCCATGGGCGACAGGGGCGAGGCTACACCTTC | CASSHGRQGRGYTF
TRBJ1-2 | - | - | TRBV27 | TGTGCCAGCAGTATCAGACAGGACCATAACTATGGCTACACCTTC | CASSIRQDHNYGYTF
TRBJ2-1 | - | - | TRBV6-1 | TGTGCCAGCAGTGAAAGGGGTCGGGATGAGCAGTTCTTC | CASSERGRDEQFF
TRBJ2-7 | - | - | TRBV27 | TGTGCCAGCAGTCCACAGAGCTCCTACGAGCAGTACTTC | CASSPQSSYEQYF
TRBJ2-7 | TRBD2 | - | TRBV2 | TGTGCCAGCCGGGGACTAGCCGTCTACGAGCAGTACTTC | CASRGLAVYEQYF
TRBJ2-7 | TRBD1 | - | TRBV9 | TGTGCCAGCAGCCCGGGACAGGGACCCTACGAGCAGTACTTC | CASSPGQGPYEQYF
TRBJ2-3 | TRBD2 | - | TRBV2 | TGTGCCAGCAGTCCAGGGACTAGCGGGCAGAGAGATACGCAGTATTTT | CASSPGTSGQRDTQYF
TRBJ2-1 | - | - | TRBV24-1 | TGTGCCACCCGAGCGGGCGGGATCTCCTACAATGAGCAGTTCTTC | CATRAGGISYNEQFF
TRBJ2-2 | TRBD1 | - | TRBV19 | TGTGCCAGTAGTATACTCAGGGGGAATAGTGACGGGGAGCTGTTTTTT | CASSILRGNSDGELFF
TRBJ1-1 | TRBD1 | - | TRBV29-1 | TGCAGCGTTCTCGAACGTAAACAGGGGGCTCGGAACACTGAAGCTTTCTTT | CSVLERKQGARNTEAFF
TRBJ2-3 | TRBD2 | - | TRBV7-6 | TGTGCCAGCAGTATACCGGGACTAGCGGGCACAGATACGCAGTATTTT | CASSIPGLAGTDTQYF
TRBJ1-6 | - | - | TRBV5-6 | TGTGCCAGCAGCTTGCGAGAAAGCTCCTATAATTCACCCCTCCACTTT | CASSLRESSYNSPLHF
TRBJ1-2 | TRBD1 | once | TRBV9 | TGTGCCAGCAGCAGGGACAGGGATAACTATGGCTACACCTTC | CASSRDRDNYGYTF
TRBJ2-3 | TRBD2 | few | TRBV11-2 | TGTGCCAGCAGCCGAGCGGGAAATAGAGATACGCAGTATTTT | CASSRAGNRDTQYF
TRBJ1-5 | - | - | TRBV7-2 | TGTGCCAGCAACCTAGGTAGATCCGGGACTTATAGCAATCAGCCCCAGCATTTT | CASNLGRSGTYSNQPQHF
TRBJ1-5 | TRBD1 | - | TRBV25-1 | TGTGCCAGCAGTGGGACAGGCAGCAATCAGCCCCAGCATTTT | CASSGTGSNQPQHF
TRBJ1-3 | - | - | TRBV5-1 | TGCGCCAGCAGCTCGGGGGGGTCTGGAAACACCATATATTTT | CASSSGGSGNTIYF
TRBJ2-7 | TRBD2 | - | TRBV10-3 | TGTGCCATCAGTGAGTCAGGGGCTAGCGGGAGTTACCCGTACTTC | CAISESGASGSYPYF
TRBJ2-7 | TRBD2 | - | TRBV3-1/TRBV3-2 | TGTGCCAGCAGCCACTATGGACTAGCGGGAGATTTGGGCTACGAGCAGTACTTC | CASSHYGLAGDLGYEQYF
TRBJ2-1 | TRBD1 | - | TRBV11-3 | TGTGCCAGCAGCTTAGCGGGACAGATATACAATGAGCAGTTCTTC | CASSLAGQIYNEQFF
TRBJ1-5 | - | few | TRBV3-1/TRBV3-2 | TGTGCCAGCAGCCAGGGACATACCAATCAGCCCCAGCATTTT | CASSQGHTNQPQHF
TRBJ1-2 | TRBD1 | - | TRBV24-1 | TGTGCCACCAGTGAGTCCGGGACAGGCTATGGCTACACCTTC | CATSESGTGYGYTF
TRBJ2-2 | TRBD2 | - | TRBV20-1 | TGCAGTGCTAGTTATGGGCTAGCGGATTTCACCGGGGAGCTGTTTTTT | CSASYGLADFTGELFF
TRBJ1-5 | TRBD1 | - | TRBV6-5 | TGTGCCACAAGGACAGGGACGGTCGATCAGCCCCAGCATTTT | CATRTGTVDQPQHF
TRBJ2-2 | - | - | TRBV5-4 | TGTGCCAGCAGCCAGGGGCTTTTGAACACCGGGGAGCTGTTTTTT | CASSQGLLNTGELFF
TRBJ2-1 | TRBD2 | - | TRBV5-4 | TGTGCCAGCAGCTTAAGGACTAGCGGCTACAATGAGCAGTTCTTC | CASSLRTSGYNEQFF
TRBJ1-2 | - | - | TRBV3-1/TRBV3-2 | TGTGCCAGCAGCCAAGATGGTGGGGGGGGCGCAGGCTACACCTTC | CASSQDGGGGAGYTF
TRBJ2-7 | TRBD2 | - | TRBV5-4 | TGTGCCAGCAGCTTGGGCGGGACTAGCGGGACCTACGAGCAGTACTTC | CASSLGGTSGTYEQYF
TRBJ1-2 | - | - | TRBV29-1 | TGCAGCGTTGGGACAGACACCCGCTATGGCTACACCTTC | CSVGTDTRYGYTF
TRBJ1-2 | - | - | TRBV7-9 | TGTGCCAGCAGCTCCGCGGCCTCGGACTATACCAATGGCTACACCTTC | CASSSAASDYTNGYTF
TRBJ2-7 | TRBD2 | many | TRBV5-4 | TGTGCCAGCAGCTTGCCCACTAGCGGGGGGTACTACGAGCAGTACTTC | CASSLPTSGGYYEQYF
TRBJ1-3 | TRBD1 | - | TRBV19 | TGTGCCAGTAGTGCCGCCTTGGGACAGAGAAACACCATATATTTT | CASSAALGQRNTIYF
TRBJ2-1 | TRBD2 | - | TRBV2 | TGTGCCAGCAGTAGGATGACGGGAGCCGGGGGGAATGAGCAGTTCTTC | CASSRMTGAGGNEQFF